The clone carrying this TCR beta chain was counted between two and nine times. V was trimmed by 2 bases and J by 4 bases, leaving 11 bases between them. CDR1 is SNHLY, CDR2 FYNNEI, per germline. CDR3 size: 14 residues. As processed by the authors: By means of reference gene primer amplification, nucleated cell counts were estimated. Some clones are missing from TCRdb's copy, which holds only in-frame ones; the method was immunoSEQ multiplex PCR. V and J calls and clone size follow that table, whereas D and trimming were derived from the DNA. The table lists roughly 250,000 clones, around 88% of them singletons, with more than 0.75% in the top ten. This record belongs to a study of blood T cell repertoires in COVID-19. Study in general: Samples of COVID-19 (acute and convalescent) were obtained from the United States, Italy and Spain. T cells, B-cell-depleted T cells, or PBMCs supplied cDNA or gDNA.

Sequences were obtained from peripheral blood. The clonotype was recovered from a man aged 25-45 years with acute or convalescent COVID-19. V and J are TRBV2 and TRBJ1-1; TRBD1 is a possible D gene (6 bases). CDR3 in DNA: TGTGCCAGCAGTGAAATCCGACAGGTCACTGAAGCTTTCTTT. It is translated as CASSEIRQVTEAFF.